The rows below give T cell receptor beta chains drawn from one sample of a study of beta chain features in type 1 diabetes. Clones were read by immunoSEQ multiplex PCR, and TCRdb kept only the in-frame ones, dropping some. The sample records about 160,000 clones, roughly 8% being singletons. Sample: central memory CD4+ T cells from blood. Receptors were obtained from a woman aged 40 to 50 with type 1 diabetes. Both conserved end residues are part of each CDR3. The D gene is left open where the match is weak. Clone size, where shown, is once, few, many, or a class for clones that have expanded.

size	J	V	D	CDR3	DNA
few	TRBJ2-7	TRBV5-4	TRBD2	CASSPYRQRESREQYF	TGTGCCAGCAGCCCATACCGTCAGCGGGAGTCGCGGGAGCAGTACTTC
few	TRBJ2-7	TRBV9	TRBD2	CASSARGGSSYEQYF	TGTGCCAGCAGTGCTAGGGGCGGGAGCTCCTACGAGCAGTACTTC
NA	TRBJ2-3	TRBV7-2	NA	CASSPFGMEDTQYF	TGTGCCAGCAGCCCCTTCGGGATGGAGGATACGCAGTATTTT
few	TRBJ2-3	TRBV6-1	TRBD2	CASSPRRGDTDTQYF	TGTGCCAGCAGTCCACGGCGGGGGGACACAGATACGCAGTATTTT
few	TRBJ1-1	TRBV18	NA	CASSPPHSNTEAFF	TGTGCCAGCTCACCACCGCACAGTAACACTGAAGCTTTCTTT
NA	TRBJ1-5	TRBV15	TRBD1	CATSIGDRGFGQPQHF	TGTGCCACCAGCATTGGGGACAGGGGGTTTGGACAGCCCCAGCATTTT
NA	TRBJ2-1	TRBV6-1	TRBD1	CATNPGQGSLNEQFF	TGTGCCACCAATCCGGGACAGGGGAGCTTGAATGAGCAGTTCTTC
NA	TRBJ2-3	TRBV6-5	NA	CAISAQADTQYF	TGTGCCATCAGTGCCCAGGCAGATACGCAGTATTTT
NA	TRBJ2-5	TRBV9	TRBD2	CASSLGGTTLVETQYF	TGTGCCAGCAGCCTGGGTGGGACTACCCTCGTGGAGACCCAGTACTTC
NA	TRBJ1-2	TRBV5-6	NA	CASSLQESYTF	TGCGCCAGCAGCCTGCAGGAAAGCTACACCTTC
few	TRBJ2-4	TRBV20-1	NA	CSARDPNIQYF	TGCAGTGCTAGAGATCCCAATATTCAGTACTTC
few	TRBJ2-2	TRBV7-3	NA	CASRPSRTENTGELFF	TGTGCCAGCAGACCTTCTCGGACAGAGAACACCGGGGAGCTGTTTTTT
NA	TRBJ2-5	TRBV5-1	NA	CASSSGTTGETQYF	TGCGCCAGCAGCTCCGGGACAACGGGGGAGACCCAGTACTTC
few	TRBJ2-7	TRBV5-1	NA	CASSLEWEEQYF	TGCGCCAGCAGCTTGGAGTGGGAGGAGCAGTACTTC
few	TRBJ2-7	TRBV9	TRBD2	CASSVSAGSTYEQYF	TGTGCCAGCAGCGTCTCAGCGGGATCCACCTACGAGCAGTACTTC
NA	TRBJ2-7	TRBV6-5	TRBD1	CAVSRQGGSGEQYF	TGTGCCGTGTCGCGACAGGGTGGCTCAGGAGAGCAGTACTTC
NA	TRBJ2-1	TRBV6-5	NA	CASRPSAGNEQFF	TGTGCCAGCAGACCGTCTGCGGGGAATGAGCAGTTCTTC
NA	TRBJ1-1	TRBV5-1	NA	CASSEPGGVTEAFF	TGCGCCAGCAGCGAACCTGGGGGGGTCACTGAAGCTTTCTTT
few	TRBJ2-7	TRBV4-3	NA	CASSQGMEQYF	TGCGCCAGCAGCCAAGGTATGGAGCAGTACTTC
few	TRBJ1-1	TRBV25-1	TRBD1	CASRLKQGAEAFF	TGTGCCAGCAGACTAAAGCAGGGGGCTGAAGCTTTCTTT
NA	TRBJ1-2	TRBV18	NA	CASSPAGRIGYTF	TGTGCCAGCTCACCGGCGGGCCGGATAGGCTACACCTTC
few	TRBJ2-5	TRBV7-2	TRBD2	CASSSDGLAGGIETQYF	TGTGCCAGCAGTTCCGACGGGCTAGCGGGGGGCATAGAGACCCAGTACTTC
NA	TRBJ2-1	TRBV19	NA	CASSMSSDSSYNEQFF	TGTGCCAGTAGTATGTCCAGCGACAGCTCCTACAATGAGCAGTTCTTC
NA	TRBJ2-2	TRBV2	NA	CASHRDTGELFF	TGTGCCAGCCACAGGGATACCGGGGAGCTGTTTTTT
NA	TRBJ2-5	TRBV29-1	TRBD1	CSFGQVQETQYF	TGCAGCTTCGGACAGGTGCAAGAGACCCAGTACTTC
NA	TRBJ2-3	TRBV2	NA	CASSDTSMSDTQYF	TGTGCCAGCAGTGATACCTCTATGTCAGATACGCAGTATTTT
few	TRBJ2-5	TRBV29-1	NA	CSVGVQGETQYF	TGCAGCGTTGGGGTGCAGGGAGAGACCCAGTACTTC
few	TRBJ1-1	TRBV15	NA	CATSQFFWARGNTEAFF	TGTGCCACCTCACAATTTTTTTGGGCAAGGGGAAACACTGAAGCTTTCTTT
NA	TRBJ1-5	TRBV5-4	NA	CASSFMGADQPQHF	TGTGCCAGCAGCTTTATGGGGGCGGATCAGCCCCAGCATTTT
NA	TRBJ2-5	TRBV29-1	NA	CSVEGRGQETQYF	TGCAGCGTTGAAGGAAGGGGGCAAGAGACCCAGTACTTC
NA	TRBJ2-1	TRBV4-3	TRBD1	CASSYSVGQGLNEQFF	TGCGCCAGCAGCTATAGTGTAGGACAGGGATTGAATGAGCAGTTCTTC
NA	TRBJ2-1	TRBV28	TRBD2	CASSFNGGRAGNEQFF	TGTGCCAGCAGTTTTAATGGCGGGAGGGCCGGAAATGAGCAGTTCTTC
NA	TRBJ1-1	TRBV30	NA	CAWISRTANTEAFF	TGTGCCTGGATTAGCCGGACAGCGAACACTGAAGCTTTCTTT
few	TRBJ1-1	TRBV28	NA	CASGGDPEAFF	TGTGCCAGCGGGGGCGACCCTGAAGCTTTCTTT
few	TRBJ2-7	TRBV28	NA	CASSLQAAGSYEQYF	TGTGCCAGCAGTTTGCAGGCAGCCGGCTCCTACGAGCAGTACTTC
few	TRBJ2-3	TRBV5-4	NA	CASSLQARVSTDTQYF	TGTGCCAGCAGCTTACAGGCGCGAGTAAGCACAGATACGCAGTATTTT
few	TRBJ1-2	TRBV30	TRBD1	CAWSPFPGQGAGYTF	TGTGCCTGGAGCCCGTTCCCGGGACAGGGGGCTGGCTACACCTTC
NA	TRBJ2-1	TRBV5-1	TRBD2	CASSLDGLAGYNEQFF	TGCGCCAGCAGCTTGGATGGACTAGCGGGCTACAATGAGCAGTTCTTC
many	TRBJ2-7	TRBV11-1	TRBD1	CASRKSRTGGGEQYF	TGTGCCAGCAGGAAAAGTCGGACAGGGGGCGGTGAGCAGTACTTC
NA	TRBJ2-1	TRBV9	NA	CASSDRASSSYNEQFF	TGTGCCAGCAGCGACAGAGCATCGAGCTCCTACAATGAGCAGTTCTTC
few	TRBJ2-5	TRBV28	TRBD2	CASSLGGGGGQETQYF	TGTGCCAGCAGTTTAGGAGGCGGGGGAGGGCAAGAGACCCAGTACTTC
NA	TRBJ1-2	TRBV7-2	TRBD1	CASSLAGQGTWRRYGYTF	TGTGCCAGCAGCTTAGCAGGACAGGGGACTTGGCGTCGCTATGGCTACACCTTC
NA	TRBJ1-6	TRBV7-9	NA	CASGARGGVDSPLHF	TGTGCCAGCGGGGCCAGGGGAGGGGTTGACTCACCCCTCCACTTT
NA	TRBJ2-3	TRBV27	TRBD2	CASRGGVGTDTQYF	TGTGCCAGCAGGGGGGGGGTTGGCACAGATACGCAGTATTTT
NA	TRBJ1-5	TRBV28	NA	CASSLGGRRRNQPQHF	TGTGCCAGCAGCCTAGGCGGCCGAAGGCGGAATCAGCCCCAGCATTTT
NA	TRBJ1-5	TRBV9	TRBD1	CASSEGTGSNQPQHF	TGTGCCAGCAGCGAAGGGACAGGGTCCAATCAGCCCCAGCATTTT
few	TRBJ2-7	TRBV4-3	TRBD1	CASSQAGTANSYEQYF	TGCGCCAGCAGCCAAGCCGGGACAGCCAATTCCTACGAGCAGTACTTC
few	TRBJ2-1	TRBV9	NA	CASSVVTGEHYNEQFF	TGTGCCAGCAGCGTAGTGACGGGAGAACACTACAATGAGCAGTTCTTC
once	TRBJ2-7	TRBV28	TRBD2	CASSSMRETSGSNAYEQYF	TGTGCCAGCAGTTCAATGCGGGAGACTAGCGGTTCCAACGCCTACGAGCAGTACTTC
NA	TRBJ1-6	TRBV4-1	NA	CASSQDGRAGDSPLHF	TGCGCCAGCAGCCAAGATGGTAGGGCCGGGGATTCACCCCTCCACTTT
few	TRBJ2-1	TRBV7-3	NA	CASSPGEGEQFF	TGTGCCAGCAGCCCAGGGGAGGGTGAGCAGTTCTTC
NA	TRBJ2-7	TRBV6-5	TRBD1	CASRPGQGYEQYF	TGTGCCAGCAGACCGGGACAGGGTTACGAGCAGTACTTC